Below, 24 T cell receptor beta chains from the same sample are listed, as sequenced in a study of chemoradiotherapy in HPV16-positive cancers. Repertoires were generated with immunoSEQ multiplex PCR, while TCRdb's copy carries only in-frame clones and drops some. The sample lists 14,000 or so clones; around four fifths were seen once. Sample collection was performed from a patient who underwent chemoradiotherapy. The receptor set was obtained from a human donor with HPV-associated anogenital cancer.

This rearrangement joins TRBV6-5 to TRBJ1-5, with D uncertain. The germline CDR1 and CDR2 sequences are MNHEY and SVGAGI. Trimming took 5 bases from V and 2 from J, leaving 13 bases between them. The CDR3 consists of 15 residues. The CDR3 DNA sequence: TGTGCCAGCAGTACGGGCCCGTCAGGCAATCAGCCCCAGCATTTT. This sequence encodes CASSTGPSGNQPQHF.

The chain uses TRBV6-1 and TRBJ2-7; TRBD1 might be the D (6 bases). Germline loops: CDR1 MNHNS, CDR2 SASEGT. Trimming took off 8 bases at V and 0 bases at J, with 11 bases between the two ends. The length of the CDR3 is 13 residues. The CDR3 DNA reads TGTGCCAGCTACAGGGAGAGCTCCTACGAGCAGTACTTC. Protein product: CASYRESSYEQYF.

The V gene is TRBV5-4, the J gene TRBJ2-3; TRBD2 matches at 7 bases. J lost 4 bases, V lost 4 bases, and 12 bases had no gene match. The CDR3 loop spans 16 amino acids. The germline V gene encodes CDR1 SGHNT and CDR2 YYREEE (reference sequence). The CDR3: CASSQLRTSNSDTQYF. CDR3 nucleotides: TGTGCCAGCAGCCAACTGCGGACTAGTAATTCAGATACGCAGTATTTT.

This clone was found once. The chain joins TRBV15 to TRBJ1-3, with D hard to call. V shed 0 bases and J shed 5 bases, with 8 bases lying between them. This CDR3 comprises 14 residues. Germline V gene data show CDR1 as LNHNV and CDR2 as YYDKDF (reference sequence). CDR3 protein: CATSRDSGRNTIYF. The CDR3 DNA follows: TGTGCCACCAGCAGAGATTCGGGGAGAAACACCATATATTTT.

V and J are TRBV19 and TRBJ1-4; D perhaps matches TRBD1 (6 bases). The V gene's germline CDR1 is LNHDA and CDR2 SQIVND (reference sequence). The CDR3 loop spans 15 amino acids. The V end lost 4 bases, the J end lost 4 bases, and 13 bases lay between the germline ends. The CDR3 region has the DNA TGTGCCAGTAGTACCCAGGGAGGGGGTAATGAAAAACTGTTTTTT. Protein: CASSTQGGGNEKLFF. The entire variable domain, with the rest obtained from reference TRBV19 and TRBJ1-4, is as follows: DGGITQSPKYLFRKEGQNVTLSCEQNLNHDAMYWYRQDPGQGLRLIYYSQIVNDFQKGDIAEGYSVSREKKESFPLTVTSAQKNPTAFYLCASSTQGGGNEKLFFGSGTQLSVL.

This clone was found once. The chain employs TRBV4-3 and TRBJ2-7, with D perhaps TRBD2 (7 bases). This CDR3 has 19 residues. Germline assignment: CDR1 LGHNA and CDR2 YSLEER. Trimming pared 0 bases from V and 0 bases from J, leaving 21 bases between. CDR3 amino acids: CASSQEGGGPSFFSYEQYF. The CDR3 DNA sequence: TGCGCCAGCAGCCAAGAAGGGGGGGGACCGTCCTTCTTCTCCTACGAGCAGTACTTC.

V gene TRBV7-9 combines with J gene TRBJ1-2, with a possible D match to TRBD1 (6 bases). CDR1 and CDR2 from the germline V gene are SEHNR and FQNEAQ (reference sequence). The CDR3 covers 13 residues. V lost 8 bases to trimming and J lost 8 bases, with 18 bases between them. DNA of the CDR3: TGTGCCAGCTTGGAAACAGGGAAGGGAGGCTACACCTTC. It codes for CASLETGKGGYTF.

V and J are TRBV4-3 and TRBJ2-1, with D hard to call. The V gene lost 0 bases and the J gene lost 2 bases, with 23 bases spanning the gap. This CDR3 comprises 20 residues. CDR1 is LGHNA and CDR2 is YSLEER in the germline V gene. As DNA, the CDR3 is TGCGCCAGCAGCCAAGATCTCCCTAGTCCCGGGCCCGCGGCCTACAATGAGCAGTTCTTC. Amino acids: CASSQDLPSPGPAAYNEQFF.

The V call is TRBV7-9, the J call TRBJ2-5; D not resolved. Germline values: CDR1 SEHNR, CDR2 FQNEAQ (reference sequence). The CDR3 spans 14 residues. With 8 bases removed from V and 5 bases from J, the gap between germline ends came to 18 bases. This CDR3 is CASSGLPLKETQYF. The CDR3 nucleotides read TGTGCCAGCTCGGGTCTTCCCCTCAAGGAGACCCAGTACTTC.

This sequence joins TRBV5-5 and TRBJ1-4; 10 bases agree with TRBD1. V lost 3 bases and J lost 5; bases outside the gene matches: 7. The V gene's germline CDR1 is SGHKS and CDR2 YYEKEE (reference sequence). There are 16 residues in the CDR3. CDR3 loop: CASSSYQTGGNEKLFF. The CDR3 DNA is TGTGCCAGCAGCTCGTATCAGACAGGGGGCAATGAAAAACTGTTTTTT.

This clone was seen once. The rearrangement joins TRBV11-2 to TRBJ2-3, with D unresolved. Germline-derived CDR1 and CDR2 are SGHAT and FQNNGV. V shed 1 base and J shed 4 bases, with 12 bases lying between them. This CDR3 has 15 residues. The CDR3 sequence: CASSLGTLVADTQYF. CDR3 in DNA: TGTGCCAGCAGCTTAGGAACCCTAGTGGCAGATACGCAGTATTTT.

The V call is TRBV5-4, the J call TRBJ2-3; a weak D match, TRBD1 (5 bases). V shed 0 bases and J shed 3 bases, with 8 bases lying between them. Germline lookup yields CDR1 SGHNT and CDR2 YYREEE (reference sequence). The CDR3 spans 14 residues. DNA for the CDR3: TGTGCCAGCAGCTTGGAGGCAGGGACAGATACGCAGTATTTT. This encodes CASSLEAGTDTQYF.

The rearrangement joins TRBV4-1 to TRBJ1-5, with no clear D. Germline assignment: CDR1 MGHRA and CDR2 YSYEKL. Trimming shortened V by 0 bases and J by 6 bases, and 12 bases separated the two germline ends. The CDR3 runs 15 residues. CDR3 nucleotide sequence: TGCGCCAGCAGCCAAGAGGGCGGGCGAGGTCAGCCCCAGCATTTT. Its translation is CASSQEGGRGQPQHF.

A few counts support this clone. J is TRBJ1-3 and V is TRBV10-3; no reliable D call. This CDR3 is 14 amino acids long. Deletions cut 4 bases from V and 4 bases from J, with 11 bases between. Looked up from germline, CDR1 is ENHRY and CDR2 is SYGVKD. The DNA of the CDR3 is TGTGCCATCAGTGCAGGAGTAGAGGGAAACACCATATATTTT. Protein: CAISAGVEGNTIYF.

The genes are TRBV29-1 and TRBJ1-1, with D perhaps TRBD1 (6 bases). This CDR3 is 13 amino acids long. V dropped 6 bases and J dropped 1 base, with 12 bases sitting between them. Germline V gene sequence: CDR1 SQVTM, CDR2 ANQGSEA. CDR3 sequence (DNA): TGCAGCGTCCACGGACAGCCGAACACTGAAGCTTTCTTT. Protein: CSVHGQPNTEAFF.

This chain joins TRBV11-1 and TRBJ1-2; 7 nucleotides match TRBD1. CDR1 and CDR2 from the germline V gene are SGHAT and FQDESV (reference sequence). The CDR3 spans 14 residues. V shed 0 bases and J 6 bases; nucleotides not matched to a gene: 4. The CDR3 region is CASSLALQGDGYTF. In DNA form, the CDR3 reads TGTGCCAGCAGCTTAGCGCTCCAGGGGGATGGCTACACCTTC.

The genes are TRBV4-2 and TRBJ1-1; D is unresolved. Trimming removed 1 base from V and 0 bases from J, with 3 bases in between. The CDR3 extends over 13 amino acids. CDR1 LGHNA and CDR2 YNFKEQ come from the germline V gene. The CDR3 DNA sequence: TGTGCCAGCAGCCAAGTGGTGAACACTGAAGCTTTCTTT. Translating it yields CASSQVVNTEAFF.

This clone showed up just a few times. The chain joins TRBV28 to TRBJ1-1, with D unresolved. Germline V gene data show CDR1 as MDHEN and CDR2 as SYDVKM. V gave up 6 bases and J gave up 6 bases, with 14 bases separating them. The CDR3 has 13 residues. The DNA for the CDR3 is TGTGCCAGCAGCCCTCCGCAATGGGCTGAAGCTTTCTTT. It is translated as CASSPPQWAEAFF.

The V call is TRBV9, the J call TRBJ2-5; D unclear. This CDR3 has 13 amino acids. V was clipped by 0 bases and J by 9 bases, with 12 bases between them. In germline, CDR1 is SGDLS, CDR2 YYNGEE. Written as DNA, the CDR3 is TGTGCCAGCAGCGTAGATGGGTCTAGGGCCCAGTACTTC. Translating it yields CASSVDGSRAQYF.

The chain combines TRBV5-1 with TRBJ2-7, with D possibly TRBD2 on 5 matching bases. Germline CDR1 and CDR2: SGHRS and YFSETQ. The V end was cut by 5 bases, the J end by 3 bases, with 12 bases between. The CDR3 loop spans 13 amino acids. CDR3 in amino acids: CASSRGSLYEQYF. CDR3 in DNA: TGCGCCAGCAGTCGGGGATCTCTCTACGAGCAGTACTTC.

The chain combines TRBV4-1 with TRBJ1-1; D might be TRBD1 (5 bases). The germline CDR1 and CDR2 sequences are MGHRA and YSYEKL. This CDR3 spans 13 amino acids. Trimming pared 8 bases from V and 2 bases from J, leaving 12 bases between. This chain's CDR3 is CASGWGINTEAFF. CDR3 coding DNA: TGCGCCAGCGGCTGGGGCATCAACACTGAAGCTTTCTTT.

This chain connects TRBV7-2 to TRBJ2-2; a weak D match, TRBD2 (5 bases). V lost 6 bases and J lost 6, with 14 bases in between. The CDR3 length is 14 residues. Germline V gene data show CDR1 as SGHTA and CDR2 as FQGNSA. The CDR3 spells CASSRTGRPGELFF. The CDR3 coding sequence is TGTGCCAGCAGTCGGACTGGGCGGCCCGGGGAGCTGTTTTTT.

J is TRBJ1-4 and V is TRBV6-5; D is undetermined. Trimming stripped 10 bases from V and 1 base from J, with 10 bases between. This CDR3 spans 13 amino acids. Germline loops: CDR1 MNHEY, CDR2 SVGAGI. The CDR3 region is CATGYLTNEKLFF. The CDR3 coding sequence is TGTGCCACCGGCTATTTAACTAATGAAAAACTGTTTTTT.

In its sample, this clone was seen once. This chain links TRBV13 with TRBJ1-6; D is possibly TRBD1 (6 bases). Trimming took off 0 bases at V and 14 bases at J, with 20 bases between the two ends. Germline assignment: CDR1 PRHDT and CDR2 FYEKMQ (reference sequence). The CDR3 has 16 amino acids. This chain's CDR3 is CASSLGAPGGGASLHF. CDR3 bases: TGTGCCAGCAGCTTAGGGGCCCCGGGCGGGGGCGCTTCCCTCCACTTT.